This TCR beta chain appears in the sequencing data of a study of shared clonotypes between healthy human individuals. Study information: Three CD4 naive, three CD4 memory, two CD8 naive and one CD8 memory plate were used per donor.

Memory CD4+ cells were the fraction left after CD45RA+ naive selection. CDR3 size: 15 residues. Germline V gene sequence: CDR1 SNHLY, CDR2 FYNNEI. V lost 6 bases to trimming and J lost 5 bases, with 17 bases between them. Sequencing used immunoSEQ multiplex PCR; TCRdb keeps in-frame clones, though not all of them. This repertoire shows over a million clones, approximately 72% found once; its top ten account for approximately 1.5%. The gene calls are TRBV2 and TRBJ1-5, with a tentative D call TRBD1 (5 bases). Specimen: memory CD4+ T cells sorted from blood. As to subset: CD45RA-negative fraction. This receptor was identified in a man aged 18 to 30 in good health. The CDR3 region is CASSPGGGLDQPQHF. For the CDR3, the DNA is TGTGCCAGCAGCCCGGGCGGGGGTCTCGATCAGCCCCAGCATTTT. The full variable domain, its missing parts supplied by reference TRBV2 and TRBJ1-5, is EPEVTQTPSHQVTQMGQEVILRCVPISNHLYFYWYRQILGQKVEFLVSFYNNEISEKSEIFDDQFSVERPDGSNFTLKIRSTKLEDSAMYFCASSPGGGLDQPQHFGDGTRLSIL.